The source of this T cell receptor (beta chain) is a study of shared clonotypes between healthy human individuals. The CDR3 totals 15 residues. Germline values: CDR1 GTSNPN, CDR2 SVGIG (reference sequence). V shed 3 bases and J 4 bases; nucleotides not matched to a gene: 9. Only in-frame clones appear in the TCRdb table, and some are missing; sequencing was by immunoSEQ multiplex PCR. The sample shows about 2.4 million clones, around nine tenths of them seen only once. A CD45RA+ naive subset and a CD45RA-negative memory subset were split from CD4+ cells. The TCR sequence derives from a man between 18 and 35 years old in good health. V usage is TRBV30 and J usage is TRBJ2-5, with 9 nucleotides matching TRBD2. The sequencing input was naive CD4+ T cells sorted from blood. As for subset: CD45RA+ positively selected. CDR3 sequence reads: CAWSPAGGWGETQYF. CDR3 sequence (DNA): TGTGCCTGGAGCCCAGCGGGGGGATGGGGAGAGACCCAGTACTTC.